These 5 T cell receptor beta chains share one sample of origin, sequenced in a study of T cell responses to AZD1222 COVID-19 vaccine. Here immunoSEQ multiplex PCR was the method, and the copy in TCRdb shows in-frame clones only, minus some. The top ten hold about 3.6% of the sample, which has about 45,000 clones, around 80% seen once. This specimen was peripheral blood, taken on day 0 of AZD1222 vaccination. The receptor source for this set is an adult in good health.

This CDR3 reads CASTLAGGRGNEQFF. The CDR3 DNA is TGCGCCAGCACACTAGCGGGGGGGCGGGGCAATGAGCAGTTCTTC. This rearrangement joins TRBV10-2 to TRBJ2-1; 13 nucleotides line up with TRBD2. Germline V lookup: CDR1 WSHSY, CDR2 SAAADI. The CDR3 is 15 amino acids. After removal of 7 bases from V and 6 bases from J, the junction contained 6 bases not matched to a gene.

CDR3 nucleotide sequence: TGTGCCAGCAGCTACTACCTCGCGGGGGGGCGCACAGATACGCAGTATTTT. This encodes CASSYYLAGGRTDTQYF. The chain is built from TRBV3-1 (or the pseudogene TRBV3-2) and TRBJ2-3, with 9 bases aligning to TRBD2. J was trimmed by 1 base and V by 5 bases; bases with no gene match: 10. Germline CDR1 is LGHDT and CDR2 is YNNKEL (reference sequence). The CDR3 extends over 17 amino acids.

This chain links TRBV6-2 or TRBV6-3 with TRBJ1-1, with unresolved D. The CDR3 extends over 14 amino acids. The germline gives CDR1 MNHEY, CDR2 SVGEGT. V gave up 6 bases and J gave up 10 bases, with 21 bases separating them. The CDR3 protein is CASSGVLGGSVAFF. In nucleotides, the CDR3 is TGTGCCAGCAGCGGCGTCCTGGGAGGCAGCGTAGCTTTCTTT.

The rearrangement uses TRBV15 and TRBJ1-5, with D maybe TRBD1 (5 bases). Trimming shortened V by 3 bases and J by 6 bases, and 12 bases separated the two germline ends. Per germline, CDR1 LNHNV and CDR2 YYDKDF (reference sequence). The CDR3 covers 14 residues. The CDR3 bases are TGTGCCACCAGCAGGGACAAGATAGCTCAGCCCCAGCATTTT. Residues: CATSRDKIAQPQHF. The complete variable domain, with remaining parts taken from reference TRBV15 and TRBJ1-5, reads DAMVIQNPRYQVTQFGKPVTLSCSQTLNHNVMYWYQQKSSQAPKLLFHYYDKDFNNEADTPDNFQSRRPNTSFCFLDIRSPGLGDTAMYLCATSRDKIAQPQHFGDGTRLSIL.

The rearrangement links TRBV28 to TRBJ2-7, with TRBD2 identical over 7 bases. CDR1 is MDHEN and CDR2 is SYDVKM in the germline V gene. The CDR3 consists of 14 residues. Trimming at V came to 4 bases and at J to 0 bases, leaving 3 bases not matched to a gene. The CDR3 loop is CASSSTSHSYEQYF. The CDR3 region has the DNA TGTGCCAGCAGTTCGACTAGCCACTCCTACGAGCAGTACTTC. The whole variable domain, filled in from reference TRBV28 and TRBJ2-7, reads DVKVTQSSRYLVKRTGEKVFLECVQDMDHENMFWYRQDPGLGLRLIYFSYDVKMKEKGDIPEGYSVSREKKERFSLILESASTNQTSMYLCASSSTSHSYEQYFGPGTRLTVT.